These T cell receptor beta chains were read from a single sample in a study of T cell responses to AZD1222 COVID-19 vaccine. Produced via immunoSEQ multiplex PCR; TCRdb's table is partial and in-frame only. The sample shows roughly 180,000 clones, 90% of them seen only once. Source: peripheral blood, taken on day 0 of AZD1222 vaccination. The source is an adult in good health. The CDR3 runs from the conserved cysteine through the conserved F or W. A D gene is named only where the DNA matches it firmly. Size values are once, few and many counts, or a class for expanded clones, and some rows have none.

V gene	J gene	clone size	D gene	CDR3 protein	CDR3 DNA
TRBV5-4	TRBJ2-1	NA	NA	CASSLAGIQGGEQFF	TGTGCCAGCAGCTTGGCGGGGATACAGGGAGGTGAGCAGTTCTTC
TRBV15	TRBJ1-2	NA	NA	CATSSSGQGGYGYTF	TGTGCCACCAGCAGCTCGGGCCAGGGAGGCTATGGCTACACCTTC
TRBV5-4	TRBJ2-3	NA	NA	CASSLETTLSTDTQYF	TGTGCCAGCAGCTTGGAGACTACCCTTAGCACAGATACGCAGTATTTT
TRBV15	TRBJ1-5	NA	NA	CATSRDRFGEQPQHF	TGTGCCACCAGCAGAGATAGATTTGGTGAACAGCCCCAGCATTTT
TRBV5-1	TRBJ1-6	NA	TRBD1	CASSLDETGYNSPLHF	TGCGCCAGCAGCTTAGATGAGACAGGGTATAATTCACCCCTCCACTTT
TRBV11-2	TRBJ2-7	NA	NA	CASSLRVTDEQYF	TGTGCCAGCAGCCTGAGGGTAACGGACGAGCAGTACTTC
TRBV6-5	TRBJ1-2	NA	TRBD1	CASSYGQGRGYTF	TGTGCCAGCAGTTACGGACAGGGGAGAGGCTACACCTTC
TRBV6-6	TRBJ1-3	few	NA	CASSYPGNTIYF	TGTGCCAGCAGTTACCCCGGCAACACCATATATTTT
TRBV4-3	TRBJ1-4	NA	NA	CASSQAKGTNEKLFF	TGCGCCAGCAGCCAAGCAAAAGGAACTAATGAAAAACTGTTTTTT
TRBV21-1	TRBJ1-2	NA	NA	CASRRGTGVSNYGYTF	TGTGCCAGCAGACGAGGGACAGGGGTCTCCAACTATGGCTACACCTTC
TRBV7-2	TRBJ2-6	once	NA	CTSSLSARVGANVLTF	TGTACCAGCAGCTTATCCGCCAGGGTTGGGGCCAACGTCCTGACTTTC
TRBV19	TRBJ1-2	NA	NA	CASSIQRRNYGYTF	TGTGCCAGTAGTATCCAGCGGCGGAACTATGGCTACACCTTC